The T cell receptor beta chain described here comes from a study of long-term antiretroviral therapy in people with HIV. Survey-level immunoSEQ v3.0 assays were run. The table came from immunoSEQ multiplex PCR; TCRdb's copy has only in-frame clones and leaves some out. This table has 40,000 to 60,000 clones, 84% appearing once. Germline V gene lookup returns CDR1 MNHEY and CDR2 SVGAGI. V lost 2 bases and J lost 4; bases outside the gene matches: 6. CDR3 length equals 16 residues. This clone has only a few counts. The sequencing here drew on unsorted PBMCs, taken 0.8 years after starting antiretroviral therapy. The rearrangement uses TRBV6-5 and TRBJ1-2; TRBD1 matches 11 bases. The clonotype was recovered from a woman between 18 and 30 years old with HIV. CDR3 residues: CASSYVRTGGGYGYTF. CDR3 nucleotides: TGTGCCAGCAGTTACGTCAGGACAGGGGGCGGCTATGGCTACACCTTC.